The clone carrying this TCR beta chain was picked up one time. The antigen is unknown. Other DNA sequences from this sample encode an identical CDR3 as well. This sample was taken from a study of cytomegalovirus exposure and HLA in healthy donors. In the PCR, 60 Vbeta and 13 Jbeta primers were used. In the authors' workflow: The authors later counted some 76 million unique TCR beta chains, 9 million to 14 million of them shared. Data came from immunoSEQ multiplex PCR; TCRdb stores just in-frame clones and leaves some out. The V and J calls and clone size were taken over from that table, and D and trimming were inferred from the DNA. The data hold more than 85,000 clones, with around 80% observed a single time. This CDR3 has 16 amino acids. V shed 1 base, J shed 3 bases, and the junction held 7 bases outside the gene matches. Looked up from germline, CDR1 is SGHVS and CDR2 is FNYEAQ. Study results and caveats: Prediction of most subjects' HLA-A and HLA-B alleles by TCR beta sequences was reportedly accurate. Rare TCR sequences dominated, though some public TCRs recurred in many donors. A missense DCLRE1C variant was associated with V- and J-gene trimming of TCR beta chains in a later analysis, and an independent cohort replicated the association.

This rearrangement joins TRBV7-6 to TRBJ1-1; 8 bases agree with TRBD1. The sequence came from a woman aged 55-70 years in good health and CMV-seropositive. Sequences were obtained from PBMCs. The CDR3 DNA sequence: TGTGCCAGCAGCTTAGGGGCAGGGGGCGGTTACACTGAAGCTTTCTTT. Amino acid sequence: CASSLGAGGGYTEAFF.